The 11 T cell receptor beta chains below were found in one sample sequenced in a study of blood T cell repertoires in COVID-19. TCRdb keeps only in-frame clones here, not all; method: immunoSEQ multiplex PCR. The table has tens of thousands of clones, about 94% seen once. The sequenced sample consisted of peripheral blood. The receptors originated from a human donor in a cohort sampled during active COVID-19.

The rearrangement uses TRBV9 and TRBJ1-3; 8 nucleotides agree with TRBD1. CDR3 length: 16 residues. V was pared by 4 bases and J by 0 bases, with 6 bases of the junction left unmatched. Per the germline V gene, CDR1 is SGDLS and CDR2 is YYNGEE. The CDR3 nucleotides read TGTGCCAGCAGCCCTCGGACAGGGCCCTCTGGAAACACCATATATTTT. Protein: CASSPRTGPSGNTIYF.

V is TRBV29-1 and J is TRBJ1-2; 7 bases align to TRBD1. J was trimmed by 3 bases and V by 7 bases; bases with no gene match: 8. Germline CDR1 reads SQVTM; CDR2 reads ANQGSEA. The CDR3 is 13 residues long. DNA of the CDR3: TGCAGCGCTGACAGGGATCTCCACTATGGCTACACCTTC. Translated, it gives CSADRDLHYGYTF.

V gene TRBV7-2 combines with J gene TRBJ2-3; tentative D call: TRBD1 (5 bases). The germline CDR1 and CDR2 sequences are SGHTA and FQGNSA. The V end was cut by 2 bases, the J end by 5 bases, with 11 bases between. This CDR3 is built from 14 residues. CDR3 protein: CASSLPGSKDTQYF. The CDR3 nucleotides read TGTGCCAGCAGCTTACCAGGGTCTAAAGATACGCAGTATTTT.

The CDR3 DNA follows: TGTGCCAGCAGCTTTAGGACAGGGAAAAAAAACATTCAGTACTTC. This gives the protein CASSFRTGKKNIQYF. The chain has TRBV7-9 and TRBJ2-4; TRBD1 agrees at 8 bases. Germline CDR1 is SEHNR and CDR2 is FQNEAQ (reference sequence). Trimming at V came to 3 bases and at J to 4 bases, leaving 5 bases not matched to a gene. The CDR3 covers 15 residues.

This chain uses TRBV12-5 with TRBJ2-1, with a possible D match to TRBD2 (6 bases). Per the germline V gene, CDR1 is LGHNT and CDR2 is FRNRAP. V was shortened by 0 bases and J by 6 bases, with 12 bases between the two germline ends. The CDR3 runs 15 residues. The CDR3, as DNA: TGTGCTAGTGGTTTGGTACGCGGGAAAATCAATGAGCAGTTCTTC. It codes for CASGLVRGKINEQFF.

This clone appeared a few times. This sequence joins TRBV6-5 and TRBJ2-2, with 8 bases identical to TRBD2. The germline V gene encodes CDR1 MNHEY and CDR2 SVGAGI. After removal of 2 bases from V and 8 bases from J, the junction contained 4 bases not matched to a gene. The CDR3 is made up of 14 amino acids. CDR3 nucleotides: TGTGCCAGCAGTTACGCGACTAGCGAAGGGGAGCTGTTTTTT. Translating gives CASSYATSEGELFF.

This chain uses TRBV7-9 with TRBJ2-2; D may be TRBD2 (6 bases). CDR1 is SEHNR and CDR2 is FQNEAQ in the germline V gene (reference sequence). The CDR3 contains 19 residues. Trimming pared 5 bases from V and 2 bases from J, leaving 24 bases between. CDR3 residues: CASSRSIGFGGLNTGELFF. CDR3 coding DNA: TGTGCCAGCAGCCGATCTATAGGTTTCGGGGGTTTAAACACCGGGGAGCTGTTTTTT.

This rearrangement joins TRBV7-6 to TRBJ1-1; possibly TRBD1 for D (6 bases). CDR3 size: 15 residues. From germline, CDR1 is SGHVS and CDR2 FNYEAQ. The germline V and J ends were trimmed by 1 base and 4 bases, with 13 bases remaining between them. CDR3 nucleotide sequence: TGTGCCAGCAGCTTAGGGGCCAGGGGAATCACTGAAGCTTTCTTT. It translates to CASSLGARGITEAFF.

The V and J genes are TRBV28 and TRBJ1-5; D not resolved. Germline V lookup: CDR1 MDHEN, CDR2 SYDVKM. V lost 7 bases, J lost 0 bases, and 19 bases lay in between. CDR3 length: 17 residues. The CDR3 nucleotides are TGTGCCAGCAAAGTAGGTAGGAGGAAATATAGCAATCAGCCCCAGCATTTT. Amino acid sequence: CASKVGRRKYSNQPQHF.

The gene calls are TRBV5-4 and TRBJ2-1; 9 bases are shared with TRBD1. The CDR3 loop spans 16 amino acids. CDR1 is SGHNT, CDR2 YYREEE, per germline (reference sequence). Trimming at V came to 4 bases and at J to 8 bases, leaving 13 bases not matched to a gene. DNA for the CDR3: TGTGCCAGCAGCCCCGGGGACAGGGTAGTTTATCATGAGCAGTTCTTC. Encoded protein: CASSPGDRVVYHEQFF.

This clone has just one count. The J gene is TRBJ2-3, the V gene TRBV11-2, with a weak D call TRBD1 (5 bases). Germline CDR1 reads SGHAT; CDR2 reads FQNNGV. This CDR3 region has 12 residues. Trimming took off 2 bases at V and 9 bases at J, with 9 bases between the two ends. CDR3 region: CASSLTGRTQYF. CDR3 in DNA: TGTGCCAGCAGCTTAACAGGTCGGACGCAGTATTTT.